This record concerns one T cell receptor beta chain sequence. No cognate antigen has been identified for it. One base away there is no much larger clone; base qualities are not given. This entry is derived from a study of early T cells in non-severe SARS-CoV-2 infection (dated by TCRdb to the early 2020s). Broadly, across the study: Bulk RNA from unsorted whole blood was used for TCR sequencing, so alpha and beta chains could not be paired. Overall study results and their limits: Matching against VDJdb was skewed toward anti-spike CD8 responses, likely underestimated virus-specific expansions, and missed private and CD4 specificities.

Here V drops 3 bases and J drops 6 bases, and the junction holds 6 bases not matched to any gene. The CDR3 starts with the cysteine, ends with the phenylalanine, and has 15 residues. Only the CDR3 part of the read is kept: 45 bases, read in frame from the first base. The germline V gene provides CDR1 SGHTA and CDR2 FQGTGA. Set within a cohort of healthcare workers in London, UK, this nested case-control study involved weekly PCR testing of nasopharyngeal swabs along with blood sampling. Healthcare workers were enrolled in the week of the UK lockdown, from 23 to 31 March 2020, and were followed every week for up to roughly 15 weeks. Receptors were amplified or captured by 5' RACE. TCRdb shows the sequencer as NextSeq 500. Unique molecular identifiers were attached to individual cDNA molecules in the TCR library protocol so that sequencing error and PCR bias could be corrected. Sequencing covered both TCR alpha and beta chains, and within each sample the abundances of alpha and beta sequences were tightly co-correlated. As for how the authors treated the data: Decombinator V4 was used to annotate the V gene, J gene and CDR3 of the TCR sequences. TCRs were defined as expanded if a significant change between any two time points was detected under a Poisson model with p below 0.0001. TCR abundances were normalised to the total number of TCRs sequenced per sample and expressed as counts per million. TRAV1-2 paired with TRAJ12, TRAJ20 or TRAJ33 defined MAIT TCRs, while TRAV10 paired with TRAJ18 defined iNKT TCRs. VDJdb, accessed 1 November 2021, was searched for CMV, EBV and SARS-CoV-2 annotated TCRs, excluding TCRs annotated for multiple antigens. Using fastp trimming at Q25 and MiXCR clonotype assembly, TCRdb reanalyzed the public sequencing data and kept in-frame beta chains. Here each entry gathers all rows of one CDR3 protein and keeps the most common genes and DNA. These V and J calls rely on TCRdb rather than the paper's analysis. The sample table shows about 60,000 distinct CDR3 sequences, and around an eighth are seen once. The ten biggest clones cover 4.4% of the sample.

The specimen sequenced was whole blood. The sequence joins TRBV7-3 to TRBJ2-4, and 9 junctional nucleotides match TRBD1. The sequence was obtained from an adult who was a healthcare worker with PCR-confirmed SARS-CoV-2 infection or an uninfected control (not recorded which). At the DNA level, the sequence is TGTGCCAGCAGCTTGAACCCGGGACAGGGAAACATTCAGTACTTC. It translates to CASSLNPGQGNIQYF.